This TCR beta chain was obtained from a study of blood T cell repertoires in COVID-19 (dated by TCRdb to the early 2020s). As for the study more broadly: ImmuneRACE Cohort 3 recovered participants were defined by two consecutive negative NP/OP PCR tests, healthcare professional clearance, or symptom resolution. The collaborator samples originated in the United States, Italy and Spain and spanned the acute and convalescent phases of COVID-19. The prospective study material was composed of cDNA or gDNA derived from T cells, B-cell-depleted T cells, or PBMCs. The dataset comprised deeply sampled blood TCRbeta repertoires from subjects exposed to, actively infected with, or recovered from COVID-19. The repertoires were made available in a free public database intended to serve as a resource for research on the immune response to SARS-CoV-2. The samples were drawn from two sources: the first 160 participants of the ongoing ImmuneRACE study, and 1,200 or so subjects contributed by 6 global collaborators. A de-identified subject ID, COVID-19 status, age in years and sex were almost always included in the sample metadata. Where available, HLA class I and class II types were obtained from metadata supplied by the sample provider rather than from assay-based typing. The paper's findings and limits, for the study overall: Clinical and demographic metadata were provided uncurated, with the amount varying by source and participant.

Enrolling through a virtual design, the prospective study's participants ranged in age from about 18 to 89 years and lived across 20 to 30 United States geographic areas. To assign participants to cohorts, the prospective study relied on clinical history that participants themselves reported in a screening survey and a study questionnaire. Each participant in the prospective study had whole blood, serum and a nasopharyngeal or oropharyngeal swab collected by mobile phlebotomists. Additional blood draws and questionnaires over a roughly two-month period could optionally be provided by prospective study participants. Prospective study blood samples were shipped either frozen or at room temperature before DNA extraction. Of note for this clone: Its specific antigen is unknown. The sample holds no much larger clone one base away, and base qualities are not on file.

TCRbeta CDR3 regions were amplified from genomic DNA by means of the immunoSEQ Assay, a bias-controlled multiplex PCR. The original methods were these. The number of nucleated cells in each sample was estimated from the amplification of reference gene primers within the assay. Sequence reads were collapsed and filtered to measure the absolute abundance of every unique TCRbeta CDR3 rearrangement. Productive Simpson clonality was computed per sample as the square root of Simpson's diversity index over productive rearrangements. TCRdb provides this immuneACCESS table in a form limited to in-frame rearrangements. Some clones are lacking; in checked studies, under half of them reflect an unresolved V gene, and why the rest are absent is not known. The V and J calls and clone size were taken over from that table, and D and trimming were inferred from the DNA. This sample lists roughly 210,000 clones; roughly 87% were detected once. The ten largest clones add up to around 7% of the sample.

Specimen: PBMCs or T cells enriched from blood (not recorded which). The TCR was taken from a young man in a cohort exposed to, infected with or recovered from COVID-19 (not recorded which).

The bases are TGTGCCAGCAGTGAAGCTTTTAGGTGGGCGGGACAGGGGGTACTTAGCAATCAGCCCCAGCATTTT. It specifies CASSEAFRWAGQGVLSNQPQHF. The chain links TRBV2 with TRBJ1-5; TRBD1 aligns with 11 central bases. CDR3 length: 22 amino acids, cysteine to phenylalanine. The CDR3 DNA has 66 bases and is translated from base 1. V is trimmed back by 0 bases and J by 0 bases, and the junction contains 16 bases that no gene match accounts for. From the germline V gene, CDR1 is SNHLY and CDR2 is FYNNEI.